These 23 T cell receptor beta chains were sequenced from one sample in a study of shared clonotypes between healthy human individuals. Sequencing was performed with immunoSEQ multiplex PCR; in TCRdb, only in-frame clones are kept and a portion is missing. The sample gives fewer than 2.5 million clones, approximately 93% of which show up once; roughly 0.39% is in the top ten. The source material was naive CD4+ T cells from PBMCs. Stated subset: CD45RA+ positively selected. The source is a man aged 18 to 30 in good health. Some clones in this sample may be carry-over from other donors' samples.

V usage is TRBV5-1 and J usage is TRBJ2-7, with no clear D. CDR3 size: 15 residues. Germline V gene sequence: CDR1 SGHRS, CDR2 YFSETQ. V lost 3 bases and J lost 2, with 15 bases in between. DNA for the CDR3: TGCGCCAGCAGCTGGCAAGACGTGCCAACCTACGAGCAGTACTTC. It translates to CASSWQDVPTYEQYF.

The chain recombines TRBV5-8 with TRBJ1-1; 9 nucleotides match TRBD1. CDR1 is SGHTS and CDR2 is YDEGEE in the germline V gene. CDR3 size: 14 residues. The ends lost 4 bases at V and 3 bases at J; junction bases unmatched: 4. The CDR3 region has the DNA TGTGCCAGCAGCCCGCGGGACAGGGACACTGAAGCTTTCTTT. As protein: CASSPRDRDTEAFF.

J is TRBJ2-3 and V is TRBV2, with 13 positions matching TRBD2. Germline CDR1 SNHLY, CDR2 FYNNEI. This CDR3 comprises 16 residues. The V segment lost 7 bases and the J segment 4 bases; nucleotides outside the gene matches: 8. The CDR3 is CASTRTSGRSSDTQYF. The CDR3 DNA is TGTGCCAGCACGAGGACTAGCGGGAGAAGTTCAGATACGCAGTATTTT.

The CDR3 DNA reads as TGTGCCAGCAGTGAAAGCTACTTCGGGGAGCTGTTTTTT. This encodes CASSESYFGELFF. The rearrangement joins TRBV6-1 to TRBJ2-2; D unclear. Trimming took 2 bases from V and 7 from J, leaving 8 bases between them. This CDR3 spans 13 amino acids. Germline CDR1 and CDR2: MNHNS and SASEGT.

A word on this clone: Distinct nucleotide sequences in the sample also encode this CDR3. The chain recombines TRBV5-1 with TRBJ2-1, with 9 bases identical to TRBD2. J lost 1 base, V lost 0 bases, and 2 bases had no gene match. The CDR3 is 16 amino acids. Germline-derived CDR1 and CDR2 are SGHRS and YFSETQ. The CDR3 protein is CASSLAAGGSYNEQFF. The CDR3 bases are TGCGCCAGCAGCTTGGCAGCGGGAGGATCCTACAATGAGCAGTTCTTC.

This clone has a handful of counts. The chain uses TRBV28 and TRBJ1-5, with 7 bases fitting TRBD1. Germline CDR1 MDHEN, CDR2 SYDVKM. The V and J ends lost 7 bases and 3 bases, in that order; junction bases with no gene match: 6. The CDR3 contains 14 residues. The DNA of the CDR3 is TGTGCCAGCACCCGGGGACAGACCAATCAGCCCCAGCATTTT. Its protein is CASTRGQTNQPQHF.

The chain uses TRBV5-4 and TRBJ1-1; TRBD1 aligns across 7 bases. The germline V gene has CDR1 SGHNT and CDR2 YYREEE (reference sequence). This CDR3 spans 15 amino acids. Trimming removed 4 bases from V and 1 base from J; junction bases left unmatched: 7. CDR3 amino acids: CASSRRDSKNTEAFF. The CDR3 DNA reads as TGTGCCAGCAGCCGACGGGACAGTAAGAACACTGAAGCTTTCTTT.

V usage is TRBV28 and J usage is TRBJ1-2; no reliable D call. V dropped 2 bases and J dropped 9 bases, with 16 bases sitting between them. This CDR3 spans 14 amino acids. The germline V gene encodes CDR1 MDHEN and CDR2 SYDVKM. The CDR3 nucleotides are TGTGCCAGCAGTTTAATGAAGGGTCGGCAGAGCTACACCTTC. It translates to CASSLMKGRQSYTF.

The chain has TRBV4-3 and TRBJ1-4; no reliable D call. CDR3 length: 15 residues. From germline, CDR1 is LGHNA and CDR2 YSLEER. V lost 1 base and J lost 5, with 11 bases in between. The CDR3: CASSQVGQLNEKLFF. The CDR3 nucleotides are TGCGCCAGCAGCCAAGTGGGTCAGTTAAATGAAAAACTGTTTTTT.

The genes are TRBV27 and TRBJ1-1; possibly TRBD1 for D (6 bases). The CDR3 consists of 14 residues. Trimming cost V 5 bases and J 5 bases, with 15 bases left between them. Germline assignment: CDR1 MNHEY and CDR2 SMNVEV (reference sequence). CDR3 DNA: TGTGCCAGCAGTCAACCCAGGGGAGGGACTGAAGCTTTCTTT. Translated: CASSQPRGGTEAFF.

The genes are TRBV28 and TRBJ2-3; 11 bases line up with TRBD1. Germline V gene lookup returns CDR1 MDHEN and CDR2 SYDVKM. The junction had 3 bases not matched to a gene; V was cut back by 8 bases and J by 5 bases. The length of the CDR3 is 13 residues. CDR3 in amino acids: CASRTGGLDTQYF. The CDR3 nucleotides are TGTGCCAGCCGGACAGGGGGCCTAGATACGCAGTATTTT. Together with reference TRBV28 and TRBJ2-3, the CDR3 gives the full variable domain: DVKVTQSSRYLVKRTGEKVFLECVQDMDHENMFWYRQDPGLGLRLIYFSYDVKMKEKGDIPEGYSVSREKKERFSLILESASTNQTSMYLCASRTGGLDTQYFGPGTRLTVL.

This sequence joins TRBV14 and TRBJ2-7, with D maybe TRBD1 (6 bases). This CDR3 spans 21 amino acids. The germline V gene has CDR1 SGHDN and CDR2 FVKESK. The ends were cut back, 1 base at V and 4 bases at J, with 32 bases in the middle. CDR3 region: CASSQAKGNRVYSGTMYEQYF. The DNA for the CDR3 is TGTGCCAGCAGCCAAGCGAAGGGGAACAGGGTTTACTCTGGGACGATGTACGAGCAGTACTTC.

The genes are TRBV11-2 and TRBJ2-3; a possible D gene is TRBD1 (5 bases). CDR1 and CDR2 (germline): SGHAT, FQNNGV. This CDR3 has 13 amino acids. V was clipped by 3 bases and J by 4 bases, with 8 bases between them. CDR3 coding DNA: TGTGCCAGCAGCTTCTCAGGGTCAGATACGCAGTATTTT. It codes for CASSFSGSDTQYF.

The CDR3 is CASSLYWAKGYEQYF. The CDR3 DNA follows: TGTGCCAGCAGCTTATATTGGGCGAAAGGCTACGAGCAGTACTTC. The V gene is TRBV11-1, the J gene TRBJ2-7, with D hard to call. Trimming removed 2 bases at V and 3 bases at J, with 14 bases between. The CDR3 length is 15 residues. Germline-derived CDR1 and CDR2 are SGHAT and FQDESV (reference sequence).

The V call is TRBV18, the J call TRBJ1-5; 7 bases are a match to TRBD1. CDR1 and CDR2 from the germline V gene are KGHSH and LQKENI. This CDR3 comprises 15 residues. The V segment lost 1 base and the J segment 4 bases; nucleotides outside the gene matches: 4. Here the CDR3 reads CASSPRQGENQPQHF. The CDR3 coding sequence is TGTGCCAGCTCACCACGACAGGGAGAAAATCAGCCCCAGCATTTT.

The chain couples TRBV5-6 to TRBJ2-3; tentative D call: TRBD1 (5 bases). From germline, CDR1 is SGHDT and CDR2 YYEEEE. The CDR3 totals 15 residues. V lost 2 bases and J 2 bases, leaving 12 bases between the germline ends. The CDR3 spells CASSFPDIDTDTQYF. For the CDR3, the DNA is TGTGCCAGCAGCTTCCCGGACATAGACACAGATACGCAGTATTTT.

A note on this clone: Additional DNA sequences in this sample encode the identical CDR3. In DNA, the CDR3 is TGTGCCAGCAGCTTAGCCGGGAGCCACTACGAGCAGTACTTC. Translated, it gives CASSLAGSHYEQYF. The chain joins TRBV5-4 to TRBJ2-7; tentatively, D is TRBD2 (6 bases). CDR1 SGHNT and CDR2 YYREEE come from the germline V gene (reference sequence). The CDR3 is 14 amino acids. Trimming took off 2 bases at V and 3 bases at J, with 12 bases between the two ends.

The V gene is TRBV7-3, the J gene TRBJ1-1, with D uncertain. This CDR3 has 13 residues. CDR1 and CDR2 (germline): SGHTA, FQGTGA. Trimming left V 0 bases short and J 8 bases short, with 10 bases between. CDR3: CASSLTPTAEAFF. The CDR3 DNA reads TGTGCCAGCAGCTTAACCCCGACCGCCGAAGCTTTCTTT.

This chain connects TRBV30 to TRBJ1-3; D is perhaps TRBD1 (6 bases). From germline, CDR1 is GTSNPN and CDR2 SVGIG (reference sequence). With 2 bases removed from V and 4 bases from J, the gap between germline ends came to 18 bases. The CDR3 runs 16 residues. CDR3 nucleotide sequence: TGTGCCTGGAGTCGAGGGGGTGCCACGGCCGGAAACACCATATATTTT. Translated: CAWSRGGATAGNTIYF.

With respect to this clone: This CDR3 is also generated by other DNA sequences in the sample. V gene TRBV4-1 combines with J gene TRBJ1-3, with D uncertain. The CDR3 sequence is 17 residues long. Germline CDR1 reads MGHRA; CDR2 reads YSYEKL. V was trimmed by 0 bases and J by 0 bases, leaving 12 bases between them. The CDR3 region is CASSQDPGRDSGNTIYF. The CDR3 DNA sequence: TGCGCCAGCAGCCAAGACCCCGGCCGGGACTCTGGAAACACCATATATTTT.

In its sample, this clone was seen a few times. This rearrangement joins TRBV6-1 to TRBJ1-2; D ambiguous. The CDR3 extends over 11 amino acids. The germline V and J ends were trimmed by 4 bases and 5 bases, with 5 bases remaining between them. Germline V gene sequence: CDR1 MNHNS, CDR2 SASEGT. CDR3 in amino acids: CASSGGYGYTF. The CDR3 DNA reads TGTGCCAGCAGTGGAGGTTATGGCTACACCTTC.

This chain uses TRBV5-1 with TRBJ2-3; 8 bases line up with TRBD2. Trimming cost V 0 bases and J 4 bases; bases outside gene matches: 7. This CDR3 contains 16 residues. Germline CDR1 and CDR2: SGHRS and YFSETQ. The CDR3 DNA reads as TGCGCCAGCAGCTTGGGAGTGGGACTAGTCCCAGATACGCAGTATTTT. Residues: CASSLGVGLVPDTQYF.

The chain carries TRBV15 and TRBJ1-5, with D perhaps matching TRBD1 (6 bases). Germline CDR1 and CDR2: LNHNV and YYDKDF (reference sequence). The V gene lost 5 bases and the J gene lost 6 bases, with 14 bases spanning the gap. The CDR3 runs 14 residues. CDR3 nucleotides: TGTGCCACCAGCCAGGGGTCCCTGCCTCAGCCCCAGCATTTT. It yields the protein CATSQGSLPQPQHF.